The 28 T cell receptor beta chains below all came from one sample that was sequenced in a study of shared clonotypes between healthy human individuals (dated by TCRdb to the early 2020s). Libraries were constructed by the immunoSEQ multiplex PCR assay. TCRdb holds this immuneACCESS table with in-frame rearrangements only. Some clones are missing; in checked studies, unresolved V genes explain under half, and the rest has no known cause. In this sample the table shows 850,000 to 1,200,000 clones, roughly 80% of which occur a single time. The top ten hold approximately 1.5% of the sample. Sequences were obtained from memory CD4+ T cells sorted from blood. The sample's cell subset or site label is to be understood as: CD45RA-negative fraction. These receptor sequences come from a man aged 18 to 30 in good health.

As concerns this clone: Other DNA sequences within the sample encode an identical CDR3. DNA for the CDR3: TGCGCCAGCAGCTCGGGGGGAGCCCCCTACGAGCAGTACTTC. Translated, it gives CASSSGGAPYEQYF. The chain couples TRBV5-1 to TRBJ2-7, with TRBD2 identical over 7 bases. The V gene's germline CDR1 is SGHRS and CDR2 YFSETQ. The CDR3 length is 14 residues. V dropped 3 bases and J dropped 2; count of bases not matched to a gene: 5.

This clone appeared a single time. The J gene is TRBJ2-5, the V gene TRBV5-4; D possibly matches TRBD1 or TRBD2 (5 bases each). CDR3 size: 14 residues. Trimming shortened V by 4 bases and J by 0 bases, and 10 bases separated the two germline ends. The germline CDR1 and CDR2 sequences are SGHNT and YYREEE (reference sequence). The CDR3, as DNA: TGTGCCAGCAGCCAAGGGACGGACCAAGAGACCCAGTACTTC. Protein product: CASSQGTDQETQYF.

This clone was detected a few times. The V gene is TRBV2, the J gene TRBJ2-3; TRBD2 matches at 10 bases. The V gene's germline CDR1 is SNHLY and CDR2 FYNNEI. The CDR3 covers 15 residues. The J segment lost 2 bases and the V segment lost 6 bases, leaving 5 bases of the junction unmatched. This chain's CDR3 is CASRVGLAATDTQYF. The CDR3 DNA reads as TGTGCCAGCAGGGTTGGACTAGCGGCCACAGATACGCAGTATTTT.

Details on this clone: This sample includes further DNA sequences coding for the same CDR3. The chain is built from TRBV30 and TRBJ1-6; D gene uncertain. Trimming pared 1 base from V and 0 bases from J, leaving 7 bases between. Germline values: CDR1 GTSNPN, CDR2 SVGIG (reference sequence). The CDR3 is 15 residues long. Here the CDR3 reads CAWSAGSSYNSPLHF. The DNA of the CDR3 is TGTGCCTGGAGTGCGGGGAGCTCCTATAATTCACCCCTCCACTTT.

This clone was seen only once. The rearrangement links TRBV5-1 to TRBJ2-1; 10 nucleotides agree with TRBD2. V gave up 3 bases and J gave up 5 bases; unmatched junction bases: 8. Germline V lookup: CDR1 SGHRS, CDR2 YFSETQ. This CDR3 has 16 residues. CDR3 nucleotide sequence: TGCGCCAGCAGCTCGAGCGGGAGGGCCACTCACAATGAGCAGTTCTTC. It is translated as CASSSSGRATHNEQFF.

In DNA, the CDR3 is TGTGCCAGCAGTTACAGTAGGGTCAATGAGCAGTTCTTC. It encodes CASSYSRVNEQFF. This sequence joins TRBV6-5 and TRBJ2-1; the D is unclear. The CDR3 sequence is 13 residues long. The V gene's germline CDR1 is MNHEY and CDR2 SVGAGI. V lost 2 bases to trimming and J lost 6 bases, with 8 bases between them.

V gene TRBV5-4 combines with J gene TRBJ2-5; no firm D call. Germline assignment: CDR1 SGHNT and CDR2 YYREEE (reference sequence). This CDR3 comprises 14 residues. The V gene lost 2 bases and the J gene lost 6 bases, with 14 bases spanning the gap. The CDR3, as DNA: TGTGCCAGCAGCTTAGGGCAGGATATGAAGACCCAGTACTTC. This gives the protein CASSLGQDMKTQYF. Full variable domain (outside the CDR3, taken from reference TRBV5-4 and TRBJ2-5): ETGVTQSPTHLIKTRGQQVTLRCSSQSGHNTVSWYQQALGQGPQFIFQYYREEENGRGNFPPRFSGLQFPNYSSELNVNALELDDSALYLCASSLGQDMKTQYFGPGTRLLVL.

As to this clone: In the same sample, other DNA sequences code for this CDR3. V is TRBV5-5 and J is TRBJ1-1; 9 positions match TRBD1. The CDR3 has 15 amino acids. Germline CDR1 SGHKS, CDR2 YYEKEE (reference sequence). J lost 1 base, V lost 0 bases, and 1 base had no gene match. CDR3: CASSLETGGNTEAFF. The CDR3 nucleotides read TGTGCCAGCAGCTTGGAGACAGGGGGGAACACTGAAGCTTTCTTT. The variable domain in full, with the rest retrieved from reference TRBV5-5 and TRBJ1-1, is DAGVTQSPTHLIKTRGQQVTLRCSPISGHKSVSWYQQVLGQGPQFIFQYYEKEERGRGNFPDRFSARQFPNYSSELNVNALLLGDSALYLCASSLETGGNTEAFFGQGTRLTVV.

This clone occurred a few times. The V gene is TRBV6-1, the J gene TRBJ1-3, with D tentatively TRBD1 (6 bases). Germline lookup yields CDR1 MNHNS and CDR2 SASEGT. The CDR3 contains 15 residues. V gave up 9 bases and J gave up 0 bases, with 15 bases separating them. The CDR3 DNA reads TGTGCCAGTGGAGACAGGTCCGGCTCTGGAAACACCATATATTTT. It yields the protein CASGDRSGSGNTIYF.

In regard to this clone: The junction departs from germline at one end; a sequencing error may be responsible. The chain has TRBV30 and TRBJ2-2; 10 bases agree with TRBD1. This CDR3 has 16 residues. CDR1 and CDR2 (germline): GTSNPN, SVGIG (reference sequence). The CDR3 nucleotides are TGTGCCTGGAGCCCTCGGACAGGGGGAAACATCGGGGAGCTGTTTTTT. Translating gives CAWSPRTGGNIGELFF.

The chain employs TRBV29-1 and TRBJ2-3; TRBD2 agrees at 11 bases. V gave up 0 bases and J gave up 5 bases; unmatched junction bases: 1. The CDR3 runs to 14 residues. Per germline, CDR1 SQVTM and CDR2 ANQGSEA. In DNA form, the CDR3 reads TGCAGCGTTGAAGAACTAGCGGGAGTAGATACGCAGTATTTT. Translated: CSVEELAGVDTQYF.

This clone was counted a single time. The rearrangement links TRBV5-4 to TRBJ2-2; 8 bases are a match to TRBD1. The CDR3 runs to 16 residues. The junction had 9 bases not matched to a gene; V was cut back by 1 base and J by 7 bases. Per the germline V gene, CDR1 is SGHNT and CDR2 is YYREEE (reference sequence). The CDR3: CASSLRFSGGSGELFF. CDR3 nucleotide sequence: TGTGCCAGCAGCTTGCGGTTCTCAGGGGGCAGCGGGGAGCTGTTTTTT.

The rearrangement uses TRBV5-1 and TRBJ1-4; possibly TRBD1 for D (5 bases). The CDR3 length is 14 residues. The V end lost 3 bases, the J end lost 7 bases, and 13 bases lay between the germline ends. Germline V lookup: CDR1 SGHRS, CDR2 YFSETQ. CDR3 sequence (DNA): TGCGCCAGCAGCTCTGGGGGTTCGGGTGAAAAACTGTTTTTT. It yields the protein CASSSGGSGEKLFF.

This clone was counted once. The chain employs TRBV7-3 and TRBJ2-7, with D perhaps matching TRBD2 (6 bases). The germline V gene encodes CDR1 SGHTA and CDR2 FQGTGA. The CDR3 has 14 residues. Trimming took 2 bases from V and 3 from J, leaving 11 bases between them. CDR3 nucleotide sequence: TGTGCCAGCAGCTTACAGGCGGGGAGCTACGAGCAGTACTTC. This codes for CASSLQAGSYEQYF. The entire variable domain, with the rest obtained from reference TRBV7-3 and TRBJ2-7, is as follows: GAGVSQTPSNKVTEKGKYVELRCDPISGHTALYWYRQSLGQGPEFLIYFQGTGAADDSGLPNDRFFAVRPEGSVSTLKIQRTERGDSAVYLCASSLQAGSYEQYFGPGTRLTVT.

Details on this clone: A junction end diverges from the germline sequence, so it may reflect a read error. This sequence joins TRBV7-7 and TRBJ2-3; unclear D gene. Looked up from germline, CDR1 is SSHAT and CDR2 is FNYEAQ (reference sequence). The CDR3 has 13 residues. CDR3 sequence (DNA): TGTGCTAGCAGCCAGTCCTACACAGATACGCAGTATTTT. Encoded protein: CASSQSYTDTQYF.

V is TRBV11-3 and J is TRBJ2-7, with 10 positions matching TRBD1. This CDR3 has 15 amino acids. With 1 base clipped from V and 6 bases from J, the junction kept 6 bases outside the gene matches. CDR1 is SGHNT, CDR2 YENEEA, per germline. In DNA form, the CDR3 reads TGTGCCAGCAGCTTAGCGGGACAGGGGACATCCGAGCAGTACTTC. It codes for CASSLAGQGTSEQYF.

For this clone: Other DNA sequences within the sample encode an identical CDR3. The chain has TRBV9 and TRBJ2-1; D is undetermined. V was pared by 0 bases and J by 5 bases, with 3 bases between. Germline CDR1 and CDR2: SGDLS and YYNGEE. The CDR3 is made up of 12 amino acids. CDR3 in DNA: TGTGCCAGCAGCGTAGGACACAATGAGCAGTTCTTC. Its translation: CASSVGHNEQFF.

This chain links TRBV28 with TRBJ2-1; possibly TRBD1 or TRBD2 for D (7 bases each). From germline, CDR1 is MDHEN and CDR2 SYDVKM. This CDR3 is built from 15 residues. The germline V and J ends were trimmed by 4 bases and 4 bases, with 14 bases remaining between them. The CDR3, as DNA: TGTGCCAGCAGTTCAGGGGGGGCTACGTACAATGAGCAGTTCTTC. It codes for CASSSGGATYNEQFF.

The rearrangement uses TRBV5-4 and TRBJ2-4; 9 bases fit TRBD1. The length of the CDR3 is 16 residues. Trimming took 4 bases from V and 2 from J; bases not matched to a gene: 7. The germline CDR1 and CDR2 sequences are SGHNT and YYREEE (reference sequence). The CDR3 DNA is TGTGCCAGCAGCGACCCGGGACAGGGATCCAAAAACATTCAGTACTTC. Its translation: CASSDPGQGSKNIQYF.

The chain joins TRBV19 to TRBJ2-5, with 12 bases identical to TRBD2. Germline V gives CDR1 LNHDA, CDR2 SQIVND (reference sequence). Trimming removed 1 base from V and 2 bases from J; junction bases left unmatched: 2. The CDR3 is 16 amino acids. The CDR3 loop reads CASSIASGRGQETQYF. The CDR3 nucleotides read TGTGCCAGTAGTATAGCTAGCGGGAGGGGTCAAGAGACCCAGTACTTC. Together with reference TRBV19 and TRBJ2-5, the CDR3 gives the full variable domain: DGGITQSPKYLFRKEGQNVTLSCEQNLNHDAMYWYRQDPGQGLRLIYYSQIVNDFQKGDIAEGYSVSREKKESFPLTVTSAQKNPTAFYLCASSIASGRGQETQYFGPGTRLLVL.

The chain is built from TRBV7-8 and TRBJ1-6, with D hard to call. Trimming took 1 base from V and 2 from J, leaving 12 bases between them. Germline V gene data show CDR1 as SGHVS and CDR2 as FQNEAQ. The CDR3 is 17 residues long. The CDR3 DNA is TGTGCCAGCAGCTTAGAGAGGCGAGGGACCTATAATTCACCCCTCCACTTT. It yields the protein CASSLERRGTYNSPLHF.

This chain connects TRBV7-2 to TRBJ2-7; 13 bases agree with TRBD2. V gave up 3 bases and J gave up 0 bases; unmatched junction bases: 8. CDR3 size: 18 residues. Germline V gene lookup returns CDR1 SGHTA and CDR2 FQGNSA. CDR3 DNA sequence: TGTGCCAGCAGCTTTCGGACTAGCGGGAGACGTAGCTCCTACGAGCAGTACTTC. This sequence encodes CASSFRTSGRRSSYEQYF.

This chain links TRBV7-2 with TRBJ1-2; no firm D call. This CDR3 comprises 15 residues. V lost 5 bases and J 2 bases, leaving 15 bases between the germline ends. Germline-derived CDR1 and CDR2 are SGHTA and FQGNSA. The CDR3 nucleotides are TGTGCCAGCAGCCCAGATGGGATCCTAAACTATGGCTACACCTTC. It translates to CASSPDGILNYGYTF.

The chain links TRBV11-3 to TRBJ2-7, with TRBD1 matching 8 bases. Germline CDR1 reads SGHNT; CDR2 reads YENEEA. The V gene end was trimmed by 3 bases and the J gene end by 3 bases; junction bases not matched to a gene: 4. The CDR3 spans 14 residues. CDR3 coding DNA: TGTGCCAGCAGCTTTTGGACAGGGCGCTACGAGCAGTACTTC. This sequence encodes CASSFWTGRYEQYF.

Remarks on this clone: Other nucleotide sequences from this sample produce the same CDR3. This chain uses TRBV5-1 with TRBJ2-1; D possibly corresponds to TRBD1 (6 bases). Germline CDR1 and CDR2: SGHRS and YFSETQ. The CDR3 contains 13 residues. The V end was cut by 2 bases, the J end by 4 bases, with 7 bases between. The CDR3 DNA is TGCGCCAGCAGCTTAGGACAGTACAATGAGCAGTTCTTC. Translation: CASSLGQYNEQFF.

This clone has a handful of counts. The J gene is TRBJ1-5, the V gene TRBV6-5; D perhaps matches TRBD1 (6 bases). This CDR3 contains 13 residues. V lost 5 bases to trimming and J lost 6 bases, with 11 bases between them. The germline V gene has CDR1 MNHEY and CDR2 SVGAGI. The CDR3 coding sequence is TGTGCCAGCAGTACAGGGTATGGTCAGCCCCAGCATTTT. It codes for CASSTGYGQPQHF.

In this sample, this clone turned up once. V usage is TRBV28 and J usage is TRBJ1-1; 7 bases match TRBD1. The length of the CDR3 is 14 residues. V was pared by 4 bases and J by 6 bases, with 8 bases of the junction left unmatched. Germline CDR1 MDHEN, CDR2 SYDVKM. Here the CDR3 DNA reads TGTGCCAGCAGTTGGGCGACAGGGAAACCTGAAGCTTTCTTT. Its protein product is CASSWATGKPEAFF.

The V and J genes are TRBV30 and TRBJ1-6; 7 bases match TRBD1. The V and J ends lost 4 bases and 10 bases, in that order; junction bases with no gene match: 7. Germline V CDR1 and CDR2: GTSNPN, SVGIG (reference sequence). This CDR3 contains 13 residues. The DNA for the CDR3 is TGTGCCTGGAATACAGGGGAGAAATCACCCCTCCACTTT. The encoded protein is CAWNTGEKSPLHF.